This entry describes one T cell receptor (beta chain). Profiled with immunoSEQ multiplex PCR; TCRdb holds only in-frame clones, not every one. Seen here are about 380,000 clones, more than 85% observed once, and the top ten hold roughly 0.021%. This entry belongs to a study of shared T cell receptors in the human thymus. The TCR was taken from a human donor. Sequenced material: thymocytes.

CDR3 region: CASSLDSWRELFF. CDR3 coding DNA: TGTGCCAGCAGCTTAGACTCGTGGCGGGAGCTGTTTTTT. The rearrangement joins TRBV7-9 to TRBJ2-2; D unclear. V lost 1 base and J lost 9, with 9 bases in between. CDR1 is SEHNR and CDR2 is FQNEAQ in the germline V gene (reference sequence). CDR3 length: 13 amino acids.